Listed below are T cell receptor beta chains from one sample, sequenced in a study of blood T cell repertoires in COVID-19. Here immunoSEQ multiplex PCR was the method, and the copy in TCRdb shows in-frame clones only, minus some. The top ten clones hold approximately 0.3% of a sample with some 700,000 clones, about 87% of them seen once. The sample taken for sequencing was peripheral blood. These receptors were obtained from a woman under 30 with acute or convalescent COVID-19. The CDR3 runs from the conserved cysteine through the conserved F or W. A D gene is named only where the DNA matches it firmly. Only some rows state a clone size, as once, few, many or a class for expanded clones.

CDR3aa: CASSLIKGTEAFF
CDR3nt: TGTGCCAGCAGTTTAATTAAGGGGACTGAAGCTTTCTTT
j_gene: TRBJ1-1
v_gene: TRBV12-3/TRBV12-4
abundance: .
d_gene: .

CDR3aa: CASSLVRVALEQYF
CDR3nt: TGTGCCAGCAGCTTAGTGCGGGTTGCACTGGAGCAGTACTTC
j_gene: TRBJ2-7
v_gene: TRBV11-2
abundance: .
d_gene: .

CDR3aa: CASGGYSNQPQHF
CDR3nt: TGTGCCAGCGGGGGGTATAGCAATCAGCCCCAGCATTTT
j_gene: TRBJ1-5
v_gene: TRBV9
abundance: once
d_gene: .

CDR3aa: CSVQGVGLYGYTF
CDR3nt: TGCAGCGTTCAGGGGGTGGGCCTATATGGCTACACCTTC
j_gene: TRBJ1-2
v_gene: TRBV29-1
abundance: .
d_gene: TRBD1

CDR3aa: CASSVGINSDWGESNTEAFF
CDR3nt: TGTGCCAGCAGCGTAGGAATTAACAGCGATTGGGGGGAGTCGAACACTGAAGCTTTCTTT
j_gene: TRBJ1-1
v_gene: TRBV9
abundance: .
d_gene: .

CDR3aa: CASSDSAGLTGELFF
CDR3nt: TGTGCCAGCAGTGACTCTGCTGGCCTCACCGGGGAGCTGTTTTTT
j_gene: TRBJ2-2
v_gene: TRBV6-4
abundance: .
d_gene: .

CDR3aa: CASSLLGAAGYTF
CDR3nt: TGTGCCAGCAGCTTGCTGGGGGCGGCGGGCTACACCTTC
j_gene: TRBJ1-2
v_gene: TRBV5-6
abundance: .
d_gene: .

CDR3aa: CASSLLAGGPGELFF
CDR3nt: TGTGCCAGCAGCTTACTAGCGGGGGGGCCCGGGGAGCTGTTTTTT
j_gene: TRBJ2-2
v_gene: TRBV5-4
abundance: .
d_gene: TRBD2

CDR3aa: CASQPWSNQPQHF
CDR3nt: TGTGCCAGTCAACCCTGGAGTAATCAGCCCCAGCATTTT
j_gene: TRBJ1-5
v_gene: TRBV19
abundance: .
d_gene: .

CDR3aa: CASESGGPYNEQFF
CDR3nt: TGTGCCAGCGAGAGCGGGGGGCCTTACAATGAGCAGTTCTTC
j_gene: TRBJ2-1
v_gene: TRBV27
abundance: .
d_gene: TRBD2

CDR3aa: CASRTSGEQFF
CDR3nt: TGTGCCAGCAGAACTAGCGGGGAGCAGTTCTTC
j_gene: TRBJ2-1
v_gene: TRBV5-4
abundance: .
d_gene: TRBD2

CDR3aa: CASSLDRGYNEQFF
CDR3nt: TGTGCCAGCAGTTTGGACAGGGGTTACAATGAGCAGTTCTTC
j_gene: TRBJ2-1
v_gene: TRBV6-5
abundance: .
d_gene: TRBD1

CDR3aa: CASSIAPSQPQHF
CDR3nt: TGTGCCAGTAGTATAGCCCCGAGTCAGCCCCAGCATTTT
j_gene: TRBJ1-5
v_gene: TRBV19
abundance: .
d_gene: .

CDR3aa: CAWKLSSYNSPLHF
CDR3nt: TGTGCCTGGAAGCTGAGCTCCTATAATTCACCCCTCCACTTT
j_gene: TRBJ1-6
v_gene: TRBV30
abundance: .
d_gene: .

CDR3aa: CASSLSGGPGYEYTGELFF
CDR3nt: TGCGCCAGCAGCCTAAGCGGGGGACCAGGGTACGAGTACACCGGGGAGCTGTTTTTT
j_gene: TRBJ2-2
v_gene: TRBV4-3
abundance: once
d_gene: TRBD2

CDR3aa: CTSSQERSGGLQETQYF
CDR3nt: TGCACCAGCAGCCAAGAGCGGAGCGGGGGGTTACAAGAGACCCAGTACTTC
j_gene: TRBJ2-5
v_gene: TRBV1
abundance: .
d_gene: .

CDR3aa: CASTRGRAYNEQFF
CDR3nt: TGTGCCAGCACCCGAGGCAGAGCATACAATGAGCAGTTCTTC
j_gene: TRBJ2-1
v_gene: TRBV28
abundance: .
d_gene: .

CDR3aa: CASSYGQSSYEQYF
CDR3nt: TGTGCCAGCAGTTACGGGCAGTCTTCCTACGAGCAGTACTTC
j_gene: TRBJ2-7
v_gene: TRBV6-5
abundance: few
d_gene: .

CDR3aa: CASSEYDRENSPLHF
CDR3nt: TGTGCCAGCAGTGAATACGACAGGGAGAATTCACCCCTCCACTTT
j_gene: TRBJ1-6
v_gene: TRBV6-1
abundance: .
d_gene: TRBD1

CDR3aa: CAWSPQGDYGYTF
CDR3nt: TGTGCCTGGAGCCCTCAGGGGGACTATGGCTACACCTTC
j_gene: TRBJ1-2
v_gene: TRBV30
abundance: .
d_gene: TRBD1

CDR3aa: CASSLEAGNLYGYTF
CDR3nt: TGTGCCAGCAGCTTAGAGGCAGGTAACCTCTATGGCTACACCTTC
j_gene: TRBJ1-2
v_gene: TRBV7-2
abundance: .
d_gene: .

CDR3aa: CASSQTPRYEQYF
CDR3nt: TGTGCCAGCAGCCAAACCCCTAGGTACGAGCAGTACTTC
j_gene: TRBJ2-7
v_gene: TRBV3-1/TRBV3-2
abundance: .
d_gene: .

CDR3aa: CASSERRDRSLETQYF
CDR3nt: TGTGCCAGCAGCGAACGGCGGGACAGGTCCCTTGAGACCCAGTACTTC
j_gene: TRBJ2-5
v_gene: TRBV3-1/TRBV3-2
abundance: .
d_gene: TRBD1

CDR3aa: CASSLDRDGYTF
CDR3nt: TGTGCCAGCAGCTTAGACAGGGACGGCTACACCTTC
j_gene: TRBJ1-2
v_gene: TRBV7-9
abundance: .
d_gene: .

CDR3aa: CASGLVQGFSEAFF
CDR3nt: TGTGCTAGTGGTTTGGTACAGGGGTTTTCTGAAGCTTTCTTT
j_gene: TRBJ1-1
v_gene: TRBV12-5
abundance: .
d_gene: TRBD1

CDR3aa: CATSRDQGGTGSNQPQHF
CDR3nt: TGTGCCACCAGCAGAGATCAGGGGGGAACGGGGTCGAATCAGCCCCAGCATTTT
j_gene: TRBJ1-5
v_gene: TRBV15
abundance: .
d_gene: TRBD1

CDR3aa: CASSRSSGANVLTF
CDR3nt: TGTGCCAGTAGTCGTAGCTCTGGGGCCAACGTCCTGACTTTC
j_gene: TRBJ2-6
v_gene: TRBV19
abundance: .
d_gene: .

CDR3aa: CASSFTRYGTQYF
CDR3nt: TGTGCCAGCAGCTTCACCCGGTACGGGACCCAGTACTTC
j_gene: TRBJ2-5
v_gene: TRBV5-6
abundance: .
d_gene: .

CDR3aa: CSVVATANTEAFF
CDR3nt: TGCAGCGTTGTAGCGACGGCGAACACTGAAGCTTTCTTT
j_gene: TRBJ1-1
v_gene: TRBV29-1
abundance: .
d_gene: .

CDR3aa: CSVAGTETNEKLFF
CDR3nt: TGCAGCGTGGCTGGGACAGAGACGAATGAAAAACTGTTTTTT
j_gene: TRBJ1-4
v_gene: TRBV29-1
abundance: .
d_gene: TRBD1

CDR3aa: CASSVAGTGRHEQYF
CDR3nt: TGTGCCAGCAGCGTAGCTGGGACAGGGCGGCACGAGCAGTACTTC
j_gene: TRBJ2-7
v_gene: TRBV9
abundance: .
d_gene: TRBD1

CDR3aa: CAVPSRDRGSPLHF
CDR3nt: TGTGCCGTGCCGTCTCGGGACAGGGGTTCACCCCTCCACTTT
j_gene: TRBJ1-6
v_gene: TRBV6-6
abundance: .
d_gene: TRBD1